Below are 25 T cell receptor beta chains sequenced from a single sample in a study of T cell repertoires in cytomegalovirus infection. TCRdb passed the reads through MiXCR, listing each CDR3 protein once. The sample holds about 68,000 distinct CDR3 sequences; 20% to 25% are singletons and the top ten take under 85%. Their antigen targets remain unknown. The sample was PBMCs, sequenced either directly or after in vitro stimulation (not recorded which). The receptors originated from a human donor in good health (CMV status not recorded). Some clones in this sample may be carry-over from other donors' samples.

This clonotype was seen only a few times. CDR3 loop: CASSMTRGYEQYF. The CDR3 nucleotides read TGTGCCAGTAGTATGACTAGGGGCTACGAGCAGTACTTC. The chain joins TRBV19 to TRBJ2-7; tentative D call: TRBD2 (6 bases). V was clipped by 3 bases and J by 3 bases, with 9 bases between them. Germline V CDR1 and CDR2: LNHDA, SQIVND (reference sequence). The CDR3 is 13 amino acids.

The CDR3 DNA reads as TGTGCCAGCAGCCACTTACAAGAGACCCAGTACTTC. Residues: CASSHLQETQYF. J is TRBJ2-5 and V is TRBV6-2 or TRBV6-3; D is unclear. Germline assignment: CDR1 MNHEY and CDR2 SVGEGT. CDR3 size: 12 residues. Trimming pared 6 bases from V and 2 bases from J, leaving 7 bases between.

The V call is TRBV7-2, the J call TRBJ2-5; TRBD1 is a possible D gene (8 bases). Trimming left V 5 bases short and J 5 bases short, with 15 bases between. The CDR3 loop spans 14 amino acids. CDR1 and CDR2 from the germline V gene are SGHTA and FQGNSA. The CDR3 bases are TGTGCCAGCAGCCGTGGACAGGGAGGGGAGACCCAGTACTTC. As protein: CASSRGQGGETQYF.

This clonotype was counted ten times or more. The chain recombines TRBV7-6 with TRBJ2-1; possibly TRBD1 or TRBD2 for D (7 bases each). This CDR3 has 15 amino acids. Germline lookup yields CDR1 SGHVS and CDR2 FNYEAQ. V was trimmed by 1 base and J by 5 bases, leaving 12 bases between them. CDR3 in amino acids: CASSLVSGGDNEQFF. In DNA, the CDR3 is TGTGCCAGCAGCTTAGTTTCAGGGGGGGACAATGAGCAGTTCTTC.

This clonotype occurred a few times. For the CDR3, the DNA is TGTGCCAGCTCACGAAGCCGGGACACCAACGTCCTGACTTTC. This gives the protein CASSRSRDTNVLTF. The V gene is TRBV18, the J gene TRBJ2-6; perhaps TRBD1 as D (6 bases). Germline CDR1 reads KGHSH; CDR2 reads LQKENI. This CDR3 is 14 amino acids long. Trimming shortened V by 4 bases and J by 8 bases, and 12 bases separated the two germline ends.

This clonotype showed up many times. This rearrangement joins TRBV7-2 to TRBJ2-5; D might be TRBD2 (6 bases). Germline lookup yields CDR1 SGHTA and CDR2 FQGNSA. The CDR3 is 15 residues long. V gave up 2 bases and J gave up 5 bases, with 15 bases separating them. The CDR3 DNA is TGTGCCAGCAGCTTAAATCCCGGGAGAAAGGAGACCCAGTACTTC. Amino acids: CASSLNPGRKETQYF.

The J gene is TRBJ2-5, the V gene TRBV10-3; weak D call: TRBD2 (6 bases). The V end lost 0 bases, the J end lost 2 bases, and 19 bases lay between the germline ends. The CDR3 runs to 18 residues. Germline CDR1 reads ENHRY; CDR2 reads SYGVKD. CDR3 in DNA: TGTGCCATCAGTGAGTCGATACTAGCCGGAAGGTTTCAAGAGACCCAGTACTTC. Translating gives CAISESILAGRFQETQYF.

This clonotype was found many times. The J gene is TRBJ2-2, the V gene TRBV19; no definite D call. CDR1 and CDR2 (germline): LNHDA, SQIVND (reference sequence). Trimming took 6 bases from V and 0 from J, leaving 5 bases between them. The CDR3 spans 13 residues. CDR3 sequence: CASSTANTGELFF. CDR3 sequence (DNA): TGTGCCAGTAGCACAGCGAACACCGGGGAGCTGTTTTTT.

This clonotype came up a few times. CDR3 in DNA: TGTGCCCAGGGGGGACTAGCATCGCGCGAGCAGTACTTC. Protein: CAQGGLASREQYF. The chain links TRBV2 to TRBJ2-7, with 9 bases that match TRBD2. V gave up 11 bases and J gave up 6 bases; unmatched junction bases: 11. Looked up from germline, CDR1 is SNHLY and CDR2 is FYNNEI. The CDR3 spans 13 residues.

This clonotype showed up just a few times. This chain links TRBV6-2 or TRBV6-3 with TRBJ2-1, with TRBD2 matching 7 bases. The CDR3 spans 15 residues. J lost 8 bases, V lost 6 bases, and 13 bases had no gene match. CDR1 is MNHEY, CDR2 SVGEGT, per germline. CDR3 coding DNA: TGTGCCAGCAGGCCCGGTGGGGCGGGAGAGTATGAGCAGTTCTTC. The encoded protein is CASRPGGAGEYEQFF.

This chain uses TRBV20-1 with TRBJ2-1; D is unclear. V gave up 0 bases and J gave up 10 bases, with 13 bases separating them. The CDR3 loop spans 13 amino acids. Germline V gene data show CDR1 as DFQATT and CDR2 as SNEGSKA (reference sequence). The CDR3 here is CSARDQPFAEQFF. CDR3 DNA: TGCAGTGCTAGAGATCAACCTTTTGCCGAGCAGTTCTTC.

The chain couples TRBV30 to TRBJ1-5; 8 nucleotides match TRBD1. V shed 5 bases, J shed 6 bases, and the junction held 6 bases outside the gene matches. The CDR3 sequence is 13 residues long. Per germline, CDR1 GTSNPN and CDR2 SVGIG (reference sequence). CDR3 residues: CAWAGQGSQPQHF. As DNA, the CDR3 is TGTGCCTGGGCCGGACAGGGAAGTCAGCCCCAGCATTTT.

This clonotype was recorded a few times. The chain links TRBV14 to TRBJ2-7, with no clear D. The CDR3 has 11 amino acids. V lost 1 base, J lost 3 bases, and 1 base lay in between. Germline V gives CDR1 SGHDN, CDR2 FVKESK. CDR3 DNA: TGTGCCAGCAGCCAAGTCTACGAGCAGTACTTC. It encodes CASSQVYEQYF.

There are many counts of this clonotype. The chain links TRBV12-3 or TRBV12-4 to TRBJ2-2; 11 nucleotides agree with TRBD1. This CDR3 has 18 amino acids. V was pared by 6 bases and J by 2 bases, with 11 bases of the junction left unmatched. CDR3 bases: TGTGCCAGCAGGACGGGACAGGGGGAGACAATAAACACCGGGGAGCTGTTTTTT. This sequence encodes CASRTGQGETINTGELFF.

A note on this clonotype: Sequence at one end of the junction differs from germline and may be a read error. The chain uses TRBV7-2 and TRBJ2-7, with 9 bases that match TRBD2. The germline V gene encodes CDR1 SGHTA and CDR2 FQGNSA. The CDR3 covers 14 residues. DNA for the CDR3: TGTGCCAGCCGCTTAGCGGGAGTGGATTACGAGCAGTACTTC. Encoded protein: CASRLAGVDYEQYF.

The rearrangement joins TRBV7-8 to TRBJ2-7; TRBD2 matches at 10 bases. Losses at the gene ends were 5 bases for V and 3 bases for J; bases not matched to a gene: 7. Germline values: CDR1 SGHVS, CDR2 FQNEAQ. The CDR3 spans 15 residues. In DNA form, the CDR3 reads TGTGCCAGCAGCAAGAGCGGGAGGGCGGTCTACGAGCAGTACTTC. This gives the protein CASSKSGRAVYEQYF. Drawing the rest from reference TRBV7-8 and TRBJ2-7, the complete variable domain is GAGVSQSPRYKVAKRGQDVALRCDPISGHVSLFWYQQALGQGPEFLTYFQNEAQLDKSGLPSDRFFAERPEGSVSTLKIQRTQQEDSAVYLCASSKSGRAVYEQYFGPGTRLTVT.

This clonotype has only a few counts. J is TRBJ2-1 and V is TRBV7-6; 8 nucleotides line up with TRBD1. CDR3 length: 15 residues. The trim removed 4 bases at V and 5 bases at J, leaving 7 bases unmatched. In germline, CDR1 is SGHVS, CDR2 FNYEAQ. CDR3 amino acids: CASSWTSGGHNEQFF. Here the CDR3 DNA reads TGTGCCAGCAGCTGGACCTCAGGGGGCCACAATGAGCAGTTCTTC.

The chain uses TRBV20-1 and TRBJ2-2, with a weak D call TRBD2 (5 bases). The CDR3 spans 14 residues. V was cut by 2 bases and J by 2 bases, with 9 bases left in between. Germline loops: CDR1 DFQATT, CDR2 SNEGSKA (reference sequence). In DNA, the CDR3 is TGCAGTGCTAGAAACCGGGGAAACACCGGGGAGCTGTTTTTT. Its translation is CSARNRGNTGELFF.

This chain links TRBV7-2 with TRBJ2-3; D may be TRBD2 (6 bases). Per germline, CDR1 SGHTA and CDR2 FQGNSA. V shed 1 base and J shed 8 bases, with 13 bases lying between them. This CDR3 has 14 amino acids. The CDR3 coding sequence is TGTGCCAGCAGCTTAGTGGCTCGGGGAGGTACGCAGTATTTT. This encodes CASSLVARGGTQYF.

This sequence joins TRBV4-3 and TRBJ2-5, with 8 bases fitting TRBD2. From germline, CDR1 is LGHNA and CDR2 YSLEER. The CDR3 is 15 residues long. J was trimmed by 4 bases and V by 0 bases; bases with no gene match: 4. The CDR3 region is CASSQDRGGRETQYF. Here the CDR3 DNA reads TGCGCCAGCAGCCAAGATCGGGGGGGGAGAGAGACCCAGTACTTC.

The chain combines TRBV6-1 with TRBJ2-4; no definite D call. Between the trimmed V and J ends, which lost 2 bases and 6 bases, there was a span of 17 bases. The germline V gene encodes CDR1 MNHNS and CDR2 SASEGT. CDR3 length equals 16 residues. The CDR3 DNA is TGTGCCAGCAGTGAAATATGGGCCCTTTTGAGAAACATTCAGTACTTC. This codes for CASSEIWALLRNIQYF.

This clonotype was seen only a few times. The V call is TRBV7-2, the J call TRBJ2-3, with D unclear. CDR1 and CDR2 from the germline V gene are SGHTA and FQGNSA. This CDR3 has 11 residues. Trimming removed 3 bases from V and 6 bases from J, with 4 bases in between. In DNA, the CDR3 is TGTGCCAGCAGCTTCCGGGATACGCAGTATTTT. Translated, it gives CASSFRDTQYF.

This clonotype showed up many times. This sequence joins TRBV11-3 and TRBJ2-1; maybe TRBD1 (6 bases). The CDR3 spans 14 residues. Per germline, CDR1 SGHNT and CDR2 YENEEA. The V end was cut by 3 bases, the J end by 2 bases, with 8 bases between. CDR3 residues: CASSFGTTYNEQFF. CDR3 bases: TGTGCCAGCAGCTTTGGGACAACCTACAATGAGCAGTTCTTC.

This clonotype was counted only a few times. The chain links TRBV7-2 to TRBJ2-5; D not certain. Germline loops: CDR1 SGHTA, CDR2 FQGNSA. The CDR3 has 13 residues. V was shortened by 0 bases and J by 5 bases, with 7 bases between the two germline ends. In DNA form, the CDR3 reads TGTGCCAGCAGCTTAGCTTACATGGAGACCCAGTACTTC. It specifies CASSLAYMETQYF.

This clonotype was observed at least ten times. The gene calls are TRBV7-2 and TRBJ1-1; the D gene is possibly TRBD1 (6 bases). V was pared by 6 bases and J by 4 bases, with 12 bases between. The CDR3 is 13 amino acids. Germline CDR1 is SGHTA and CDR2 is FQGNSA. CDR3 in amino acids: CASSSDSGTEAFF. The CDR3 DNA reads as TGTGCCAGCAGTTCGGACAGTGGCACTGAAGCTTTCTTT. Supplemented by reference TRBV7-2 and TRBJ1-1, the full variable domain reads GAGVSQSPSNKVTEKGKDVELRCDPISGHTALYWYRQSLGQGLEFLIYFQGNSAPDKSGLPSDRFSAERTGGSVSTLTIQRTQQEDSAVYLCASSSDSGTEAFFGQGTRLTVV.